The 6 T cell receptor beta chains in this list originate from one sample, sequenced in a study of spatial heterogeneity in lung cancer. The time point was: sample taken at primary tumor resection. No cells were sorted before sequencing. The whole RNA sequenced was extracted from tumor, nontumor lung or frozen PBMC. TCRdb ran MiXCR on the 5' RACE reads and lists one entry per CDR3 protein. The table shows 90,000 to 95,000 distinct CDR3 sequences, with approximately 12% occurring only once. The sequencing here drew on PBMCs, taken at surgery. These receptors all stem from a male donor with early-stage non-small cell lung cancer.

This clonotype came up a few times. The chain couples TRBV7-2 to TRBJ2-1; 7 bases agree with TRBD1. Germline lookup yields CDR1 SGHTA and CDR2 FQGNSA. V was pared by 2 bases and J by 4 bases, with 5 bases of the junction left unmatched. CDR3 length equals 15 residues. For the CDR3, the DNA is TGTGCCAGCAGCTTAATAGGGGGCCGTTACAATGAGCAGTTCTTC. Amino acids: CASSLIGGRYNEQFF.

The chain links TRBV20-1 to TRBJ2-1, with TRBD2 matching 15 bases. Germline CDR1 is DFQATT and CDR2 is SNEGSKA (reference sequence). The CDR3 contains 17 residues. The trim removed 1 base at V and 8 bases at J, leaving 9 bases unmatched. The CDR3 here is CSARGRTSGRAADEQFF. The DNA of the CDR3 is TGCAGTGCTAGAGGGCGGACTAGCGGGAGGGCGGCTGATGAGCAGTTCTTC.

Concerning this clonotype: One end of the junction is discordant with germline, which a read error may explain. The V call is TRBV2, the J call TRBJ2-7; TRBD1 matches 8 bases. Germline V lookup: CDR1 SNHLY, CDR2 FYNNEI. The CDR3 is 12 amino acids. The CDR3, as DNA: TGTGCCAGCAGGAGGACAGGGTACGGGCAGTACTTC. This translates into CASRRTGYGQYF.

To note about this clonotype: The germline gene is not matched at one end of the junction; a read error may be the cause. The rearrangement joins TRBV5-1 to TRBJ2-4; TRBD1 is a possible D gene (6 bases). The germline CDR1 and CDR2 sequences are SGHRS and YFSETQ. The CDR3 is made up of 15 amino acids. As DNA, the CDR3 is TGCGCCAGCAGGTTGGGGGCGGAAGCCAAAAACATTCAGTACTTC. Its translation is CASRLGAEAKNIQYF.

This clonotype was counted only a few times. The chain joins TRBV5-6 to TRBJ2-7; 8 positions agree with TRBD1. Trimming removed 4 bases from V and 6 bases from J; junction bases left unmatched: 6. CDR1 and CDR2 (germline): SGHDT, YYEEEE. This CDR3 is built from 13 residues. In DNA form, the CDR3 reads TGTGCCAGCAGCCCGGACAGGGAAGGCGAGCAGTACTTC. Protein: CASSPDREGEQYF.

This sequence joins TRBV7-2 and TRBJ2-2; 9 bases match TRBD1. J lost 7 bases, V lost 6 bases, and 6 bases had no gene match. Germline CDR1 reads SGHTA; CDR2 reads FQGNSA. This CDR3 spans 14 amino acids. CDR3 bases: TGTGCCAGCAGTTCAGACAGGGGGAACGGGGAGCTGTTTTTT. It yields the protein CASSSDRGNGELFF.